Reported below is one T cell receptor (beta chain). CDR3 length: 16 residues. V lost 0 bases to trimming and J lost 3 bases; unmatched junction nucleotides: 6. Germline lookup yields CDR1 SGDLS and CDR2 YYNGEE. This sample is part of a study of cytomegalovirus exposure and HLA in healthy donors. The donors were healthy bone marrow donors. With 60 Vbeta and 13 Jbeta primers, the PCR was carried out. Data came from immunoSEQ multiplex PCR; TCRdb stores just in-frame clones and leaves some out. The sample carries over 100,000 clones, about 78% recorded once. The clonotype originates from a female donor in good health and CMV-seronegative. This sequence joins TRBV9 and TRBJ2-1; 7 positions agree with TRBD1. Sequenced input: PBMCs. The CDR3 nucleotides read TGTGCCAGCAGCGTAGAAGGGGGCGCGGGCTACAATGAGCAGTTCTTC. Its translation: CASSVEGGAGYNEQFF.